The 23 T cell receptor beta chains in this list originate from one sample, sequenced in a study of blood T cell dynamics during melanoma immunotherapy. Profiled with immunoSEQ multiplex PCR; TCRdb holds only in-frame clones, not every one. The profile shows approximately 6,000 clones, over 90% of them singletons. The time point here: pre-treatment baseline. Sequences were derived from cell-free DNA from blood, sampled from a patient treated with checkpoint blockade. The receptor set was obtained from a human donor with melanoma.

The V and J genes are TRBV28 and TRBJ2-3; D is perhaps TRBD1 (5 bases). V lost 7 bases and J lost 1, with 18 bases in between. In germline, CDR1 is MDHEN, CDR2 SYDVKM. The CDR3 loop spans 16 amino acids. CDR3 sequence (DNA): TGTGCCAGCACCCCCCCGTTGGGCAGGGGCACAGATACGCAGTATTTT. It encodes CASTPPLGRGTDTQYF. The full variable domain, rest sourced from reference TRBV28 and TRBJ2-3, is DVKVTQSSRYLVKRTGEKVFLECVQDMDHENMFWYRQDPGLGLRLIYFSYDVKMKEKGDIPEGYSVSREKKERFSLILESASTNQTSMYLCASTPPLGRGTDTQYFGPGTRLTVL.

V usage is TRBV6-6 and J usage is TRBJ2-2; weak D call: TRBD1 (6 bases). Germline V gene data show CDR1 as MNHNY and CDR2 as SVGAGI (reference sequence). The CDR3 has 15 amino acids. V gave up 5 bases and J gave up 0 bases, with 10 bases separating them. DNA for the CDR3: TGTGCCAGCAGTCAACAGGGAACGAACACCGGGGAGCTGTTTTTT. It encodes CASSQQGTNTGELFF.

This clone has just one count. This chain uses TRBV9 with TRBJ1-2, with 7 bases that match TRBD1. V lost 3 bases and J lost 1; bases outside the gene matches: 6. CDR1 is SGDLS and CDR2 is YYNGEE in the germline V gene. CDR3 size: 15 residues. The CDR3 reads CASSATGIFNYGYTF. DNA of the CDR3: TGTGCCAGCAGCGCGACAGGGATCTTTAACTATGGCTACACCTTC.

This chain uses TRBV2 with TRBJ2-5; 8 bases map to TRBD1. V dropped 1 base and J dropped 3; count of bases not matched to a gene: 4. The CDR3 runs to 15 residues. Germline lookup yields CDR1 SNHLY and CDR2 FYNNEI. CDR3 bases: TGTGCCAGCAGTGAAGGACTGGACAGGGAAGAGACCCAGTACTTC. Translated: CASSEGLDREETQYF.

This clone was recorded a few times. J is TRBJ2-2 and V is TRBV6-1; either TRBD1 or TRBD2 may fit D (5 bases each). The CDR3 sequence is 14 residues long. With 11 bases removed from V and 5 bases from J, the gap between germline ends came to 18 bases. Germline lookup yields CDR1 MNHNS and CDR2 SASEGT. The CDR3 nucleotides read TGTGCCGCCACATGGGGGTTAGAAACCGGGGAGCTGTTTTTT. It yields the protein CAATWGLETGELFF.

This chain links TRBV6-1 with TRBJ1-2; no clear D gene. Germline CDR1 reads MNHNS; CDR2 reads SASEGT. Trimming shortened V by 0 bases and J by 4 bases, and 12 bases separated the two germline ends. The CDR3 is 15 residues long. The CDR3 region has the DNA TGTGCCAGCAGTGAAGCGCCGGGAGTTGCCTATGGCTACACCTTC. Its protein product is CASSEAPGVAYGYTF.

The gene calls are TRBV7-2 and TRBJ1-1; D remains ambiguous. Germline CDR1 SGHTA, CDR2 FQGNSA. The CDR3 has 13 residues. V gave up 3 bases and J gave up 5 bases, with 10 bases separating them. The DNA of the CDR3 is TGTGCCAGCAGCTTGTTGTTAGGGACTGAAGCTTTCTTT. Translated, it gives CASSLLLGTEAFF. The full variable domain, its missing parts supplied by reference TRBV7-2 and TRBJ1-1, is GAGVSQSPSNKVTEKGKDVELRCDPISGHTALYWYRQSLGQGLEFLIYFQGNSAPDKSGLPSDRFSAERTGGSVSTLTIQRTQQEDSAVYLCASSLLLGTEAFFGQGTRLTVV.

V usage is TRBV27 and J usage is TRBJ2-7; D call uncertain. The length of the CDR3 is 14 residues. Trimming cost V 2 bases and J 0 bases, with 8 bases left between them. CDR1 is MNHEY and CDR2 is SMNVEV in the germline V gene (reference sequence). Written as DNA, the CDR3 is TGTGCCAGCAGTTTAGTATGGGGCTCCTACGAGCAGTACTTC. It is translated as CASSLVWGSYEQYF.

This clone appeared a few times. The V gene is TRBV7-2, the J gene TRBJ1-2; D is undetermined. Trimming stripped 1 base from V and 2 bases from J, with 14 bases between. The CDR3 contains 16 residues. Germline V lookup: CDR1 SGHTA, CDR2 FQGNSA. CDR3 loop: CASSLGGGEPNYGYTF. The DNA of the CDR3 is TGTGCCAGCAGCTTAGGCGGCGGGGAACCCAACTATGGCTACACCTTC.

The chain has TRBV28 and TRBJ2-1, with TRBD2 identical over 9 bases. J was trimmed by 0 bases and V by 6 bases; bases with no gene match: 3. Germline CDR1 reads MDHEN; CDR2 reads SYDVKM. The CDR3 extends over 15 amino acids. CDR3 in DNA: TGTGCCAGCAGCATACTAGCGGGCTCCTACAATGAGCAGTTCTTC. This codes for CASSILAGSYNEQFF.

V gene TRBV6-6 combines with J gene TRBJ2-7; tentative D call: TRBD1 (6 bases). This CDR3 spans 15 amino acids. V was shortened by 2 bases and J by 2 bases, with 13 bases between the two germline ends. The germline V gene encodes CDR1 MNHNY and CDR2 SVGAGI (reference sequence). This CDR3 is CASSYNRDITYEQYF. The CDR3 DNA sequence: TGTGCCAGCAGTTACAACCGGGACATAACCTACGAGCAGTACTTC.

The rearrangement joins TRBV28 to TRBJ1-1; 7 bases align to TRBD1. Germline V gene lookup returns CDR1 MDHEN and CDR2 SYDVKM. Trimming at V came to 6 bases and at J to 6 bases, leaving 10 bases not matched to a gene. The CDR3 runs 14 residues. The CDR3 nucleotides read TGTGCCAGCAGCCCGGCCCTTAGGGGGCCTGAAGCTTTCTTT. It translates to CASSPALRGPEAFF.

This sequence joins TRBV5-1 and TRBJ2-7, with a possible D match to TRBD2 (6 bases). Per the germline V gene, CDR1 is SGHRS and CDR2 is YFSETQ. The CDR3 length is 14 residues. V lost 0 bases to trimming and J lost 5 bases, with 12 bases between them. The CDR3 nucleotides are TGCGCCAGCAGCTTGGCCTATGGGGGGAACGAGCAGTACTTC. This translates into CASSLAYGGNEQYF.

The V and J genes are TRBV28 and TRBJ2-4; the D gene is possibly TRBD1 (5 bases). This CDR3 spans 14 amino acids. Looked up from germline, CDR1 is MDHEN and CDR2 is SYDVKM. V was pared by 2 bases and J by 3 bases, with 8 bases between. As DNA, the CDR3 is TGTGCCAGCAGTTTAGGCAGGGTCAAAAACATTCAGTACTTC. Translating gives CASSLGRVKNIQYF.

The rearrangement links TRBV6-5 to TRBJ1-2, with 8 bases lining up with TRBD1. V shed 6 bases, J shed 5 bases, and the junction held 5 bases outside the gene matches. CDR1 and CDR2 (germline): MNHEY, SVGAGI. The CDR3 consists of 13 residues. The CDR3 reads CASSRTGWYGYTF. DNA for the CDR3: TGTGCCAGCAGCCGGACAGGGTGGTATGGCTACACCTTC.

V usage is TRBV7-9 and J usage is TRBJ1-2, with D possibly being TRBD1 (5 bases). Germline V CDR1 and CDR2: SEHNR, FQNEAQ (reference sequence). Trimming left V 5 bases short and J 2 bases short, with 15 bases between. The CDR3 contains 15 residues. CDR3 sequence (DNA): TGTGCCAGCAGCCTCGGACAACTCATCAACTATGGCTACACCTTC. Encoded protein: CASSLGQLINYGYTF.

Details on this clone: A read error may account for a junction end that differs from germline. The CDR3 nucleotides read TGTGCCAGTAGTATTGTAGCACAGAAGAGAGTTTTT. Protein product: CASSIVAQKRVF. The rearrangement uses TRBV19 and TRBJ1-4; D remains unclear. The CDR3 is 12 amino acids. The germline gives CDR1 LNHDA, CDR2 SQIVND (reference sequence).

V gene TRBV7-9 combines with J gene TRBJ2-2, with 7 bases lining up with TRBD1. The CDR3 has 13 amino acids. CDR1 is SEHNR, CDR2 FQNEAQ, per germline (reference sequence). V trimming: 4 bases; J trimming: 5 bases; junction bases outside the gene matches: 1. The chain's CDR3 is CASSSTGTGELFF. Here the CDR3 DNA reads TGTGCCAGCAGCTCGACAGGGACCGGGGAGCTGTTTTTT.

This sequence joins TRBV7-2 and TRBJ1-1; maybe TRBD1 (6 bases). This CDR3 region has 16 residues. CDR1 and CDR2 from the germline V gene are SGHTA and FQGNSA. The V and J ends lost 5 bases and 3 bases respectively, with 19 bases between them. The CDR3 loop is CASSRFPGQPYTEAFF. CDR3 bases: TGTGCCAGCAGCCGTTTTCCGGGACAACCGTACACTGAAGCTTTCTTT.

This chain joins TRBV9 and TRBJ2-5; D gene uncertain. TRBJ2-7 explains the end of the DNA better; the J call may be wrong. CDR1 and CDR2 (germline): SGDLS, YYNGEE. The CDR3 has 15 amino acids. CDR3 sequence reads: CASSPTVAGTYEQYF. In nucleotides, the CDR3 is TGTGCCAGCAGCCCGACCGTGGCTGGGACCTACGAGCAGTACTTC.

The rearrangement joins TRBV5-4 to TRBJ2-5; tentatively, D is TRBD1 or TRBD2 (5 bases each). The V end lost 4 bases, the J end lost 4 bases, and 14 bases lay between the germline ends. Germline lookup yields CDR1 SGHNT and CDR2 YYREEE (reference sequence). The CDR3 is 14 residues long. This chain's CDR3 is CASSPRGPRETQYF. CDR3 in DNA: TGTGCCAGCAGCCCGAGGGGTCCGAGAGAGACCCAGTACTTC.

The chain carries TRBV5-4 and TRBJ2-6; D is perhaps TRBD2 (6 bases). The germline V gene encodes CDR1 SGHNT and CDR2 YYREEE (reference sequence). This CDR3 contains 15 residues. V lost 0 bases, J lost 3 bases, and 7 bases lay in between. CDR3 in amino acids: CASSLVGGGANVLTF. The DNA for the CDR3 is TGTGCCAGCAGCTTGGTGGGGGGTGGGGCCAACGTCCTGACTTTC.

The J gene is TRBJ1-5, the V gene TRBV29-1; perhaps TRBD1 as D (6 bases). With 7 bases removed from V and 4 bases from J, the gap between germline ends came to 17 bases. This CDR3 contains 14 residues. Germline CDR1 reads SQVTM; CDR2 reads ANQGSEA. The CDR3 is CSGPDSEVNQPQHF. The CDR3 nucleotides are TGCAGCGGACCGGACAGCGAGGTTAATCAGCCCCAGCATTTT. Filled out from reference TRBV29-1 and TRBJ1-5, the complete variable domain reads SAVISQKPSRDICQRGTSLTIQCQVDSQVTMMFWYRQQPGQSLTLIATANQGSEATYESGFVIDKFPISRPNLTFSTLTVSNMSPEDSSIYLCSGPDSEVNQPQHFGDGTRLSIL.